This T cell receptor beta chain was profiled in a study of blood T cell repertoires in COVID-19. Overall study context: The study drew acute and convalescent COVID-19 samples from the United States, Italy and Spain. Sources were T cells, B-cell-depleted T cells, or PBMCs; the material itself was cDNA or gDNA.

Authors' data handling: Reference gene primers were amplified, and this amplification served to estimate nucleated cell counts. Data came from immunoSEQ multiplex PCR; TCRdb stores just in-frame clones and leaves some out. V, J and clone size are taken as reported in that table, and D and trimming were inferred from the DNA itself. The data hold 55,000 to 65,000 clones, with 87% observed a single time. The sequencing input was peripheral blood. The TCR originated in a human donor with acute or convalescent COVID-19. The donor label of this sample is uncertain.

CDR3: CASMEGRGEYGYTF. CDR3 coding DNA: TGTGCCAGTATGGAGGGCAGGGGGGAATATGGCTACACCTTC. The V and J genes are TRBV19 and TRBJ1-2; 7 bases are a match to TRBD1. V lost 7 bases and J lost 5; bases outside the gene matches: 10. The CDR3 runs to 14 residues. Germline V gives CDR1 LNHDA, CDR2 SQIVND (reference sequence).